The clone carrying this T cell receptor beta chain was counted between two and nine times. What it binds is unknown. This entry is derived from a study of T cells after yellow fever vaccination. TCRdb fed the 5' RACE reads into MiXCR, producing one record per CDR3 protein. The table lists some 120,000 distinct CDR3 sequences, roughly 9% of them singletons. General study findings and limits: Weaker in magnitude, the secondary response showed a faster peak on day 5 versus 15.

The specimen was CD8+ T cells sorted from PBMCs, collected on the day of the yellow fever booster vaccination. The sequence derives from a man aged 18 to 30 who received the YFV17D yellow fever vaccine.

CDR3 residues: CASSVGGVLYEQFF. In DNA form, the CDR3 reads TGTGCCAGCAGCGTAGGCGGGGTATTATATGAGCAGTTCTTC. The J gene is TRBJ2-1, the V gene TRBV9; perhaps TRBD2 as D (6 bases). Germline CDR1 is SGDLS and CDR2 is YYNGEE. V was pared by 0 bases and J by 8 bases, with 12 bases between. The length of the CDR3 is 14 residues. The variable domain in full, with the rest retrieved from reference TRBV9 and TRBJ2-1, is DSGVTQTPKHLITATGQRVTLRCSPRSGDLSVYWYQQSLDQGLQFLIQYYNGEERAKGNILERFSAQQFPDLHSELNLSSLELGDSALYFCASSVGGVLYEQFFGPGTRLTVL.